This entry is about one T cell receptor (beta chain). This CDR3 is 15 amino acids long. Deletions cut 2 bases from V and 3 bases from J, with 11 bases between. Germline V gene lookup returns CDR1 SGDLS and CDR2 YYNGEE. Study processing details: Cell counts per sample came from amplifying reference gene primers. Data came from immunoSEQ multiplex PCR; TCRdb stores just in-frame clones and leaves some out. The DNA gave D and trimming, while V, J and clone size come from that table. The sample lists about 80,000 clones, roughly 87% occurring once. These data are taken from a study of blood T cell repertoires in COVID-19. Study details: Donors in the United States, Italy and Spain gave samples during acute or convalescent COVID-19.

Input material: peripheral blood. This clonotype was sampled from a man aged 80 or over with acute or convalescent COVID-19. V usage is TRBV9 and J usage is TRBJ2-2, with a tentative D call TRBD1 (6 bases). CDR3 sequence (DNA): TGTGCCAGCAGCGTTAGCAGGGGCGACACCGGGGAGCTGTTTTTT. Its protein product is CASSVSRGDTGELFF.